This T cell receptor (beta chain) is drawn from a study of Graves' ophthalmopathy and Graves' hyperthyroidism. In its sample, this clonotype was seen a few times. Amplification of TCR beta CDR3 regions used RNA transcripts. The authors performed first-round RT-PCR with HTBI primers and then a second-round multiplex PCR. TCRdb itself ran the multiplex PCR reads through MiXCR, one entry per CDR3 protein. Of 1 million to 1.3 million distinct CDR3 sequences detected, roughly 35% appear once; the ten largest clones hold 11%. Patients were left out if they had other autoimmune diseases, uncontrolled infections, pregnancy or lactation. The CDR3 is made up of 12 amino acids. The germline V and J ends were trimmed by 7 bases and 4 bases, with 11 bases remaining between them. Germline V gives CDR1 SEHNR, CDR2 FQNEAQ (reference sequence).

Sequences were obtained from peripheral blood or thyroid tissue (not recorded which). The V and J genes are TRBV7-9 and TRBJ2-7; D not resolved. The receptor's source is an adult man with Graves' hyperthyroidism. The chain's CDR3 is CASTLGHYEQYF. The CDR3 nucleotides are TGTGCCAGCACTCTAGGCCATTACGAGCAGTACTTC.